Following are 19 T cell receptor beta chains from one sample sequenced in a study of shared clonotypes between healthy human individuals. Method: immunoSEQ multiplex PCR; TCRdb's copy keeps in-frame clones and lacks some. The top ten hold roughly 0.36% of the sample, which has 2.3 million or so clones, approximately 95% seen once. Specimen: naive CD4+ T cells from PBMCs. Subset in this sample: CD45RA+ positively selected. These TCRs come from a man younger than 30 in good health. Some clones in this sample may be carry-over from other donors' samples.

The chain is built from TRBV29-1 and TRBJ2-5, with D unclear. The J call may not be correct, given that the DNA end is closer to TRBJ2-7. The germline gives CDR1 SQVTM, CDR2 ANQGSEA. This CDR3 is 14 amino acids long. CDR3: CSVVYPLNIYEQYF. In nucleotides, the CDR3 is TGCAGCGTTGTGTATCCCCTGAATATTTACGAGCAGTACTTC.

The chain has TRBV6-1 and TRBJ1-5, with D uncertain. V was shortened by 5 bases and J by 7 bases, with 15 bases between the two germline ends. Germline-derived CDR1 and CDR2 are MNHNS and SASEGT. CDR3 length: 14 amino acids. The CDR3 protein is CASSQTELGQPQHF. The CDR3, as DNA: TGTGCCAGCAGTCAAACGGAACTCGGACAGCCCCAGCATTTT.

The J gene is TRBJ1-2, the V gene TRBV28; the match to TRBD1 covers 9 bases. Germline-derived CDR1 and CDR2 are MDHEN and SYDVKM. This CDR3 spans 15 amino acids. V was clipped by 5 bases and J by 2 bases; unmatched bases: 6. CDR3 amino acids: CASSSKGTGNYGYTF. The CDR3 DNA reads as TGTGCCAGCAGTAGTAAGGGGACAGGGAACTATGGCTACACCTTC.

The chain is built from TRBV28 and TRBJ1-1; D is unclear. The CDR3 consists of 12 residues. The V end was cut by 8 bases, the J end by 2 bases, with 9 bases between. The germline V gene has CDR1 MDHEN and CDR2 SYDVKM. In DNA, the CDR3 is TGTGCCAGCGGCCAGATTAACACTGAAGCTTTCTTT. It is translated as CASGQINTEAFF.

J is TRBJ2-1 and V is TRBV6-5; D possibly corresponds to TRBD1 (6 bases). The V end lost 2 bases, the J end lost 12 bases, and 14 bases lay between the germline ends. Germline CDR1 MNHEY, CDR2 SVGAGI. This CDR3 comprises 13 residues. The CDR3 DNA is TGTGCCAGCAGTTACAGGGGTACAGGGAGGCAGTTCTTC. Amino acids: CASSYRGTGRQFF.

Turning to this clone: Other DNA sequences in the sample encode the same CDR3. V is TRBV9 and J is TRBJ2-1; 8 bases align to TRBD2. Germline loops: CDR1 SGDLS, CDR2 YYNGEE. CDR3 size: 15 residues. Trimming removed 0 bases from V and 4 bases from J; junction bases left unmatched: 3. Here the CDR3 DNA reads TGTGCCAGCAGCGTAGGCCCTAGCGGGTACAATGAGCAGTTCTTC. It yields the protein CASSVGPSGYNEQFF.

V gene TRBV21-1 combines with J gene TRBJ2-5; the D call of TRBD1 is as the table states it, not checked on the DNA. TRBV21-1 represents a pseudogene. The CDR3 loop spans 12 amino acids. The CDR3 bases are TGTGCCAGCAGGGATTACCGGGCAGGGCGGTACTTC. Its protein product is CASRDYRAGRYF.

The J gene is TRBJ1-4, the V gene TRBV25-1; a possible D gene is TRBD1 (5 bases). The CDR3 contains 14 residues. V lost 4 bases and J lost 5, with 11 bases in between. Per the germline V gene, CDR1 is MGHDK and CDR2 is SYGVNS. The CDR3 here is CASSAGGGNEKLFF. CDR3 coding DNA: TGTGCCAGCAGTGCGGGGGGGGGAAATGAAAAACTGTTTTTT.

V usage is TRBV6-1 and J usage is TRBJ2-7; 7 bases fit TRBD2. The V gene end was trimmed by 8 bases and the J gene end by 3 bases; junction bases not matched to a gene: 4. The CDR3 is 12 residues long. Germline CDR1 and CDR2: MNHNS and SASEGT. This chain's CDR3 is CASQSGNYEQYF. CDR3 in DNA: TGTGCCAGCCAAAGCGGGAACTACGAGCAGTACTTC.

V and J are TRBV7-9 and TRBJ2-3; D is uncertain. The CDR3 covers 16 residues. Looked up from germline, CDR1 is SEHNR and CDR2 is FQNEAQ (reference sequence). Trimming shortened V by 2 bases and J by 1 base, and 13 bases separated the two germline ends. The CDR3 loop reads CASSLRLGEGTDTQYF. In DNA, the CDR3 is TGTGCCAGCAGCTTAAGACTCGGTGAGGGCACAGATACGCAGTATTTT.

The chain recombines TRBV5-1 with TRBJ2-3; 11 nucleotides match TRBD2. Trimming at V came to 3 bases and at J to 1 base, leaving 7 bases not matched to a gene. Germline lookup yields CDR1 SGHRS and CDR2 YFSETQ. The CDR3 length is 17 residues. The CDR3 sequence is CASSSTSGTPGTDTQYF. DNA for the CDR3: TGCGCCAGCAGCTCGACTAGCGGGACGCCCGGCACAGATACGCAGTATTTT.

V is TRBV7-9 and J is TRBJ2-3; D not certain. CDR3 length: 13 amino acids. Germline values: CDR1 SEHNR, CDR2 FQNEAQ (reference sequence). Trimming removed 6 bases at V and 3 bases at J, with 10 bases between. In DNA, the CDR3 is TGTGCCAGCAGGGTCCAACCAACAGATACGCAGTATTTT. It is translated as CASRVQPTDTQYF.

This clone has a single count. The chain employs TRBV7-2 and TRBJ1-2; tentatively, D is TRBD1 (5 bases). The ends were cut back, 0 bases at V and 8 bases at J, with 16 bases in the middle. Per germline, CDR1 SGHTA and CDR2 FQGNSA. This CDR3 has 15 residues. CDR3 DNA: TGTGCCAGCAGCTTAGCTGGGTCCCAGGGCGGAGGCTACACCTTC. This gives the protein CASSLAGSQGGGYTF.

V usage is TRBV28 and J usage is TRBJ1-1; D is ambiguous. Trimming took 5 bases from V and 1 from J, leaving 14 bases between them. The CDR3 spans 15 residues. Germline CDR1 reads MDHEN; CDR2 reads SYDVKM. CDR3 in DNA: TGTGCCAGCAGTACCCCTGGACGGGCGAACACTGAAGCTTTCTTT. Amino acids: CASSTPGRANTEAFF.

The rearrangement uses TRBV4-2 and TRBJ1-1, with a weak D call TRBD1 (5 bases). Trimming shortened V by 0 bases and J by 3 bases, and 11 bases separated the two germline ends. The CDR3 runs to 15 residues. The germline V gene encodes CDR1 LGHNA and CDR2 YNFKEQ. This CDR3 is CASSQDQGRDTEAFF. CDR3 DNA sequence: TGTGCCAGCAGCCAAGATCAGGGAAGGGACACTGAAGCTTTCTTT.

The V and J genes are TRBV5-1 and TRBJ2-7; D is undetermined. There are 16 residues in the CDR3. V was pared by 0 bases and J by 2 bases, with 15 bases between. CDR1 and CDR2 from the germline V gene are SGHRS and YFSETQ. CDR3 region: CASSLGASKITYEQYF. The CDR3 DNA is TGCGCCAGCAGCTTGGGGGCCAGTAAGATTACCTACGAGCAGTACTTC.

The chain carries TRBV5-8 and TRBJ2-1, with 10 bases matching TRBD2. Germline V CDR1 and CDR2: SGHTS, YDEGEE. CDR3 length: 16 residues. Trimming took 4 bases from V and 7 from J; bases not matched to a gene: 11. The chain's CDR3 is CASSRTLAGVVNEQFF. CDR3 coding DNA: TGTGCCAGCAGCAGGACTCTAGCGGGAGTGGTAAATGAGCAGTTCTTC.

V usage is TRBV5-1 and J usage is TRBJ2-3; a weak D match, TRBD2 (6 bases). V lost 4 bases, J lost 4 bases, and 19 bases lay in between. Germline V gives CDR1 SGHRS, CDR2 YFSETQ. This CDR3 is built from 16 residues. In DNA, the CDR3 is TGCGCCAGCAGCCTTGGGGGGATACCTTTCCCAGATACGCAGTATTTT. This sequence encodes CASSLGGIPFPDTQYF.

This clone was seen once. The J gene is TRBJ2-3, the V gene TRBV5-1, with D possibly matching TRBD1 (5 bases). CDR3 length: 15 residues. Germline CDR1 and CDR2: SGHRS and YFSETQ. V was trimmed by 0 bases and J by 3 bases, leaving 11 bases between them. CDR3 region: CASSLARDPTDTQYF. In nucleotides, the CDR3 is TGCGCCAGCAGCTTGGCCAGGGATCCAACAGATACGCAGTATTTT.